Following are 30 T cell receptor beta chains from one sample sequenced in a study of shared clonotypes between healthy human individuals. Method: immunoSEQ multiplex PCR; TCRdb's copy keeps in-frame clones and lacks some. The data hold millions of clones, with around 95% observed a single time. The material sequenced was naive CD4+ T cells sorted from blood. Subset meaning: CD45RA+ positively selected. Every receptor here comes from a man younger than 30 in good health.

This chain uses TRBV11-2 with TRBJ2-7, with D possibly being TRBD1 or TRBD2 (5 bases each). This CDR3 is built from 14 residues. Trimming removed 0 bases from V and 6 bases from J, with 12 bases in between. Germline CDR1 is SGHAT and CDR2 is FQNNGV. Here the CDR3 reads CASSLDIWGSEQYF. The CDR3 nucleotides read TGTGCCAGCAGCTTAGATATTTGGGGGAGCGAGCAGTACTTC.

This chain uses TRBV5-3 with TRBJ2-1; 7 bases match TRBD2. TRBV5-3 is sorted into the ORF group, with uncertain function. The CDR3 contains 19 residues. V shed 2 bases and J 2 bases; nucleotides not matched to a gene: 16. The CDR3 bases are TGTGCCAGAAGCTTCCCCCGGGACTATCTCCCGGGGCCCTACAATGAGCAGTTCTTC. This gives the protein CARSFPRDYLPGPYNEQFF.

This chain uses TRBV11-2 with TRBJ2-2; no clear D. V lost 6 bases and J 1 base, leaving 18 bases between the germline ends. In germline, CDR1 is SGHAT, CDR2 FQNNGV. The CDR3 is made up of 17 amino acids. The CDR3 bases are TGTGCCAGCAGGGACGGGCGTAGAGGCCGGAACACCGGGGAGCTGTTTTTT. Its translation is CASRDGRRGRNTGELFF.

The chain joins TRBV5-1 to TRBJ2-3, with a weak D call TRBD1 (6 bases). Trimming pared 5 bases from V and 2 bases from J, leaving 18 bases between. Per the germline V gene, CDR1 is SGHRS and CDR2 is YFSETQ. This CDR3 is built from 16 residues. CDR3 sequence (DNA): TGCGCCAGCAGACACGGGGCCGGGACAATCACAGATACGCAGTATTTT. Its protein product is CASRHGAGTITDTQYF.

The rearrangement links TRBV7-2 to TRBJ1-3, with unresolved D. V lost 4 bases and J lost 2, with 6 bases in between. The CDR3 spans 13 residues. The germline V gene has CDR1 SGHTA and CDR2 FQGNSA. DNA for the CDR3: TGTGCCAGCAGCTCCTGGGCTGGAAACACCATATATTTT. It specifies CASSSWAGNTIYF.

This clone has a single count. The V call is TRBV14, the J call TRBJ2-2; D uncertain. V was cut by 4 bases and J by 4 bases, with 13 bases left in between. The CDR3 is 15 residues long. Germline V gene data show CDR1 as SGHDN and CDR2 as FVKESK. The CDR3: CASSPNGGATGELFF. In DNA form, the CDR3 reads TGTGCCAGCAGCCCTAACGGCGGTGCCACCGGGGAGCTGTTTTTT.

This chain joins TRBV19 and TRBJ2-6, with D perhaps TRBD1 (5 bases). V lost 7 bases, J lost 8 bases, and 9 bases lay in between. CDR3 length: 12 amino acids. Germline lookup yields CDR1 LNHDA and CDR2 SQIVND (reference sequence). CDR3 in amino acids: CASNDRPNVLTF. In DNA, the CDR3 is TGTGCCAGTAATGACAGACCCAACGTCCTGACTTTC. Full variable domain (missing parts from reference TRBV19 and TRBJ2-6): DGGITQSPKYLFRKEGQNVTLSCEQNLNHDAMYWYRQDPGQGLRLIYYSQIVNDFQKGDIAEGYSVSREKKESFPLTVTSAQKNPTAFYLCASNDRPNVLTFGAGSRLTVL.

The rearrangement uses TRBV5-1 and TRBJ2-7; D call uncertain. The CDR3 consists of 14 residues. V gave up 5 bases and J gave up 2 bases, with 14 bases separating them. Per germline, CDR1 SGHRS and CDR2 YFSETQ. The CDR3 is CASRSQIQTYEQYF. The CDR3 nucleotides are TGCGCCAGCAGAAGCCAAATCCAAACCTACGAGCAGTACTTC.

This clone was seen just once. Mismatch with germline at one junction end may stem from a read error. This chain connects TRBV7-9 to TRBJ2-7, with D hard to call. Germline loops: CDR1 SEHNR, CDR2 FQNEAQ (reference sequence). CDR3 length equals 14 residues. This CDR3 reads CASSLEWTSHEQYF. CDR3 in DNA: TGTGCCAGCAGCTTAGAGTGGACCTCCCACGAGCAGTACTTC. The full variable domain, rest sourced from reference TRBV7-9 and TRBJ2-7, is DTGVSQNPRHKITKRGQNVTFRCDPISEHNRLYWYRQTLGQGPEFLTYFQNEAQLEKSRLLSDRFSAERPKGSFSTLEIQRTEQGDSAMYLCASSLEWTSHEQYFGPGTRLTVT.

V and J are TRBV9 and TRBJ1-2; 11 bases fit TRBD1. The V gene's germline CDR1 is SGDLS and CDR2 YYNGEE. Trimming cost V 4 bases and J 5 bases; bases outside gene matches: 4. This CDR3 is 14 amino acids long. The CDR3 DNA is TGTGCCAGCAGCACGGGACAGGGGGTGTATGGCTACACCTTC. This codes for CASSTGQGVYGYTF.

As concerns this clone: Other DNA sequences in the sample encode the same CDR3. The chain couples TRBV30 to TRBJ2-5; TRBD2 agrees at 7 bases. In germline, CDR1 is GTSNPN, CDR2 SVGIG (reference sequence). The CDR3 contains 13 residues. The V and J ends lost 1 base and 4 bases, in that order; junction bases with no gene match: 3. The CDR3 is CAWSGGLGETQYF. The CDR3 coding sequence is TGTGCCTGGAGTGGAGGACTAGGAGAGACCCAGTACTTC.

CDR3 sequence reads: CASSLGGTPQETQYF. In DNA, the CDR3 is TGTGCCAGCAGCTTAGGGGGGACCCCACAAGAGACCCAGTACTTC. V usage is TRBV11-2 and J usage is TRBJ2-5; D may match TRBD1 or TRBD2 (5 bases each). Germline loops: CDR1 SGHAT, CDR2 FQNNGV. This CDR3 has 15 residues. V was pared by 1 base and J by 2 bases, with 11 bases between.

The chain employs TRBV25-1 and TRBJ2-5, with 8 positions matching TRBD1. The tail of the sequence fits TRBJ2-7 better, so the J call may be wrong. The germline V gene encodes CDR1 MGHDK and CDR2 SYGVNS. The CDR3 has 14 residues. DNA of the CDR3: TGTGCCAGCAGTTTCCTGGACAGGGCCTACGAGCAGTACTTC. Translation: CASSFLDRAYEQYF.

The V call is TRBV7-8, the J call TRBJ1-4; no clear D gene. This CDR3 comprises 15 residues. Germline V CDR1 and CDR2: SGHVS, FQNEAQ. Trimming took off 4 bases at V and 0 bases at J, with 9 bases between the two ends. The CDR3 nucleotides are TGTGCCAGCAGCTGGACCGGGGCAACTAATGAAAAACTGTTTTTT. Encoded protein: CASSWTGATNEKLFF.

This clone was recorded only once. One end of the junction does not line up with germline, which may come from a read error. The rearrangement links TRBV7-7 to TRBJ2-1; 12 bases fit TRBD2. Germline values: CDR1 SSHAT, CDR2 FNYEAQ (reference sequence). This CDR3 spans 16 amino acids. The CDR3 sequence is CASSPRLAGDDHEQFF. As DNA, the CDR3 is TGTGCTAGCAGCCCTAGACTAGCGGGAGATGACCATGAGCAGTTCTTC.

This chain joins TRBV19 and TRBJ2-1; no clear D. Per the germline V gene, CDR1 is LNHDA and CDR2 is SQIVND (reference sequence). The CDR3 sequence is 12 residues long. The germline V and J ends were trimmed by 0 bases and 13 bases, with 10 bases remaining between them. The CDR3 region is CASSIEQVPQFF. For the CDR3, the DNA is TGTGCCAGTAGTATAGAGCAGGTTCCCCAGTTCTTC.

The rearrangement joins TRBV2 to TRBJ1-5; no definite D call. V shed 6 bases and J shed 4 bases, with 10 bases lying between them. Germline V CDR1 and CDR2: SNHLY, FYNNEI. The CDR3 runs to 13 residues. The CDR3 sequence: CASRTQANQPQHF. CDR3 DNA: TGTGCCAGCAGGACTCAGGCAAATCAGCCCCAGCATTTT.

The rearrangement joins TRBV18 to TRBJ2-3, with a weak D call TRBD1 (6 bases). This CDR3 has 16 amino acids. Germline CDR1 is KGHSH and CDR2 is LQKENI. V gave up 3 bases and J gave up 4 bases, with 17 bases separating them. This CDR3 is CASSPLHTGLPDTQYF. For the CDR3, the DNA is TGTGCCAGCTCACCTCTACATACAGGGCTCCCAGATACGCAGTATTTT.

This chain links TRBV6-1 with TRBJ1-1, with 7 bases identical to TRBD1. The ends lost 9 bases at V and 0 bases at J; junction bases unmatched: 7. The CDR3 consists of 14 residues. CDR1 and CDR2 from the germline V gene are MNHNS and SASEGT. The CDR3 here is CASRPGQLNTEAFF. The DNA of the CDR3 is TGTGCCAGTAGACCGGGACAGCTGAACACTGAAGCTTTCTTT.

This chain joins TRBV5-1 and TRBJ2-5, with 8 nucleotides matching TRBD2. Germline V CDR1 and CDR2: SGHRS, YFSETQ. Unmatched junction bases numbered 6, after V lost 2 bases and J lost 6 bases. CDR3 length equals 14 residues. The CDR3 DNA reads TGCGCCAGCAGCTTACCCGGGGGGGCCCAGACCCAGTACTTC. Translated: CASSLPGGAQTQYF.

The chain uses TRBV5-1 and TRBJ2-5; a possible D gene is TRBD1 (6 bases). Germline lookup yields CDR1 SGHRS and CDR2 YFSETQ. V gave up 4 bases and J gave up 5 bases, with 18 bases separating them. The CDR3 spans 15 residues. The DNA for the CDR3 is TGCGCCAGCAGCCTAGCAGTTGGGACAAGGGAGACCCAGTACTTC. This gives the protein CASSLAVGTRETQYF.

The rearrangement links TRBV7-2 to TRBJ1-2; 7 positions match TRBD1. The CDR3 consists of 15 residues. Trimming cost V 3 bases and J 7 bases; bases outside gene matches: 11. Per the germline V gene, CDR1 is SGHTA and CDR2 is FQGNSA. CDR3 residues: CASSFFIAGGGGYTF. The CDR3 DNA reads TGTGCCAGCAGCTTTTTTATTGCAGGGGGTGGTGGCTACACCTTC.

The genes are TRBV30 and TRBJ2-5, with a tentative D call TRBD1 (5 bases). V dropped 2 bases and J dropped 2 bases, with 12 bases sitting between them. The CDR3 runs to 14 residues. CDR1 is GTSNPN, CDR2 SVGIG, per germline (reference sequence). CDR3 protein: CAWSLGVKQETQYF. The CDR3 DNA reads as TGTGCCTGGAGTTTAGGGGTGAAACAAGAGACCCAGTACTTC.

V is TRBV5-1 and J is TRBJ1-3, with unresolved D. V shed 0 bases and J shed 6 bases, with 13 bases lying between them. CDR3 size: 15 residues. Germline V gives CDR1 SGHRS, CDR2 YFSETQ. This chain's CDR3 is CASSLDGLWKNTIYF. The CDR3 DNA reads TGCGCCAGCAGCTTGGATGGACTCTGGAAAAACACCATATATTTT.

V and J are TRBV28 and TRBJ2-7; D gene uncertain. This CDR3 spans 15 amino acids. Germline values: CDR1 MDHEN, CDR2 SYDVKM. V was pared by 3 bases and J by 0 bases, with 12 bases between. The CDR3 reads CASSFGYPFSYEQYF. The CDR3 DNA follows: TGTGCCAGCAGTTTCGGCTATCCATTCTCCTACGAGCAGTACTTC.

Only one count was recorded for this clone. V usage is TRBV11-2 and J usage is TRBJ2-1, with 7 bases aligning to TRBD2. This CDR3 has 13 amino acids. Per the germline V gene, CDR1 is SGHAT and CDR2 is FQNNGV. V lost 8 bases to trimming and J lost 1 base; unmatched junction nucleotides: 2. The CDR3 region is CASGRESYNEQFF. As DNA, the CDR3 is TGTGCCAGCGGGCGGGAGTCCTACAATGAGCAGTTCTTC.

CDR3 bases: TGCAGCGTTGGGCTAACTCCCTACGAGCAGTACTTC. Its protein product is CSVGLTPYEQYF. This chain links TRBV29-1 with TRBJ2-7; the D is unclear. The germline V gene has CDR1 SQVTM and CDR2 ANQGSEA. This CDR3 contains 12 residues. Trimming removed 4 bases from V and 2 bases from J, with 9 bases in between.

In its sample, this clone was seen once. The chain employs TRBV28 and TRBJ2-7, with TRBD1 matching 8 bases. The CDR3 runs 15 residues. CDR1 and CDR2 from the germline V gene are MDHEN and SYDVKM. V lost 7 bases, J lost 3 bases, and 11 bases stayed unmatched. CDR3 amino acids: CASTIQTGVFYEQYF. CDR3 nucleotide sequence: TGTGCCAGCACTATACAGACAGGGGTGTTCTACGAGCAGTACTTC.

This clone has just one count. The CDR3 region is CASTELAGGSYEQYF. As DNA, the CDR3 is TGTGCCAGCACGGAACTAGCGGGAGGGAGCTACGAGCAGTACTTC. This chain connects TRBV5-8 to TRBJ2-7; 13 bases agree with TRBD2. The CDR3 is made up of 15 amino acids. V dropped 6 bases and J dropped 3; count of bases not matched to a gene: 6. Germline V CDR1 and CDR2: SGHTS, YDEGEE.

This clone occurred once. V gene TRBV10-3 combines with J gene TRBJ2-3; the D gene is possibly TRBD2 (5 bases). The CDR3 covers 14 residues. Trimming stripped 6 bases from V and 3 bases from J, with 13 bases between. Germline CDR1 and CDR2: ENHRY and SYGVKD. In nucleotides, the CDR3 is TGTGCCATCAGCCTCGCTCGGGGAACAGATACGCAGTATTTT. Translation: CAISLARGTDTQYF.